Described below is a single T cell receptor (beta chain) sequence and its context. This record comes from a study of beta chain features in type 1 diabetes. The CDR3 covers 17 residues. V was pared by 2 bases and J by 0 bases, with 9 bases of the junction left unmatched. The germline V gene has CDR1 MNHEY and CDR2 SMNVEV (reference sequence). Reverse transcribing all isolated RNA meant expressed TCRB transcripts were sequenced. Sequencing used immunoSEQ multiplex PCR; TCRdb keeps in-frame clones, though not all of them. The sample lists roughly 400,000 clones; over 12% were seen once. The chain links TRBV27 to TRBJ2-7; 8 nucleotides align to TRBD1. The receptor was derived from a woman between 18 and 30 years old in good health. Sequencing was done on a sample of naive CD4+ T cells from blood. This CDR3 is CASSLRKQGDSSYEQYF. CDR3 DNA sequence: TGTGCCAGCAGTTTACGAAAACAGGGGGATAGCTCCTACGAGCAGTACTTC.